The T cell receptor beta chain under discussion was sequenced for a study of blood T cell repertoires in COVID-19. At the level of the study: The United States, Italy and Spain supplied acute and convalescent COVID-19 samples. PBMCs, B-cell-depleted T cells, or T cells provided the cDNA or gDNA that made up the material.

Original data processing: Researchers report that nucleated cell counts were estimated from reference gene primer amplification. The repertoire was sequenced with immunoSEQ multiplex PCR; TCRdb's copy has only in-frame clones and lacks some. V and J calls and clone size follow that table, whereas D and trimming were derived from the DNA. This table has about 160,000 clones, roughly 84% appearing once. The CDR3 spans 13 residues. V gave up 10 bases and J gave up 4 bases; unmatched junction bases: 5. Germline CDR1 reads LNHDA; CDR2 reads SQIVND (reference sequence). This sequence joins TRBV19 and TRBJ2-2; 8 positions agree with TRBD1. This TCR derives from a woman aged 80 or over with active or convalescent COVID-19. The specimen sequenced was peripheral blood. For the CDR3, the DNA is TGTGCCACCCTGACAGGGGTCACCGGGGAGCTGTTTTTT. Amino acids: CATLTGVTGELFF.